The 11 T cell receptor beta chains listed next were all sequenced from one sample in a study of CD8 T cells in Susac syndrome. The authors reverse transcribed roughly 0.45 to 1 ug RNA with random hexamers. MiXCR, run by TCRdb on the immunoSEQ multiplex PCR reads, gives a single entry per CDR3 protein. The sample includes approximately 190,000 distinct CDR3 sequences, 95% of them seen just once. The material sequenced was CD8+ T cells from PBMCs. The receptors were gathered from a human donor with Susac syndrome.

The gene calls are TRBV6-5 and TRBJ2-4; D remains unclear. This CDR3 comprises 14 residues. Germline CDR1 and CDR2: MNHEY and SVGAGI. The V gene lost 0 bases and the J gene lost 0 bases, with 3 bases spanning the gap. CDR3 nucleotide sequence: TGTGCCAGCAGTTACTCCCTAGCCAAAAACATTCAGTACTTC. As protein: CASSYSLAKNIQYF.

This sequence joins TRBV7-9 and TRBJ2-3; the match to TRBD2 covers 13 bases. Trimming took 6 bases from V and 0 from J; bases not matched to a gene: 9. There are 18 residues in the CDR3. Per the germline V gene, CDR1 is SEHNR and CDR2 is FQNEAQ (reference sequence). The CDR3 is CASSPGLAGEFSTDTQYF. CDR3 coding DNA: TGTGCCAGCAGTCCCGGACTAGCGGGGGAGTTTAGCACAGATACGCAGTATTTT. Looking up the rest from reference TRBV7-9 and TRBJ2-3 gives the full variable domain: DTGVSQNPRHKITKRGQNVTFRCDPISEHNRLYWYRQTLGQGPEFLTYFQNEAQLEKSRLLSDRFSAERPKGSFSTLEIQRTEQGDSAMYLCASSPGLAGEFSTDTQYFGPGTRLTVL.

The rearrangement links TRBV1 to TRBJ1-1; the table's D call of TRBD1 was not tested on the DNA. TRBV1 is termed a pseudogene. The CDR3 is 18 residues long. CDR3 protein: CTRCGQGRQALQNTEAFF. In nucleotides, the CDR3 is TGCACCAGATGCGGACAGGGAAGACAAGCTTTACAGAACACTGAAGCTTTCTTT.

This rearrangement joins TRBV6-5 to TRBJ2-1; 7 nucleotides line up with TRBD2. CDR1 is MNHEY, CDR2 SVGAGI, per germline. The CDR3 covers 15 residues. Germline trimming cut 6 bases from V and 5 bases from J; bases unmatched to any gene: 10. CDR3 coding DNA: TGTGCCAGCAGCTTGAGCGGGGAATATAACAATGAGCAGTTCTTC. This gives the protein CASSLSGEYNNEQFF.

V gene TRBV14 combines with J gene TRBJ2-1; maybe TRBD2 (5 bases). Germline-derived CDR1 and CDR2 are SGHDN and FVKESK. The germline V and J ends were trimmed by 1 base and 8 bases, with 9 bases remaining between them. This CDR3 has 13 residues. The CDR3 reads CASSQGGFHEQFF. CDR3 bases: TGTGCCAGCAGCCAAGGCGGGTTTCATGAGCAGTTCTTC.

V gene TRBV21-1 combines with J gene TRBJ1-5; the table's D call, TRBD1, has no DNA check behind it. TRBV21-1 constitutes a pseudogene. The CDR3 is 16 amino acids. The CDR3 loop is CASSTDKGRVAQPQHF. The DNA of the CDR3 is TGTGCCAGCAGCACTGATAAGGGCAGGGTGGCTCAGCCCCAGCATTTT.

This clonotype has just one count. The chain links TRBV27 to TRBJ1-1; D not certain. The length of the CDR3 is 13 residues. Germline CDR1 MNHEY, CDR2 SMNVEV (reference sequence). V shed 6 bases and J shed 5 bases, with 13 bases lying between them. CDR3 sequence (DNA): TGTGCCAGCAGCGGGGTTAGTTGGACTGAAGCTTTCTTT. This translates into CASSGVSWTEAFF.

The V and J genes are TRBV7-9 and TRBJ2-1; the match to TRBD2 covers 13 bases. This CDR3 contains 13 residues. The V gene's germline CDR1 is SEHNR and CDR2 FQNEAQ (reference sequence). CDR3 loop: CAAGTSGIGEQFF. The CDR3 region has the DNA TGTGCAGCAGGGACTAGCGGGATCGGTGAGCAGTTCTTC.

The chain joins TRBV11-2 to TRBJ1-4; D gene ambiguous. There are 14 residues in the CDR3. Germline V gives CDR1 SGHAT, CDR2 FQNNGV. V lost 7 bases and J lost 4, with 13 bases in between. The CDR3 DNA is TGTGCCAGCAACGACGGAATGATTAATGAAAAACTGTTTTTT. Translating it yields CASNDGMINEKLFF.

J is TRBJ2-7 and V is TRBV9; TRBD1 or TRBD2 may be the D gene (5 bases each). The CDR3 totals 14 residues. The V gene's germline CDR1 is SGDLS and CDR2 YYNGEE. The ends were cut back, 0 bases at V and 5 bases at J, with 12 bases in the middle. The CDR3, as DNA: TGTGCCAGCAGCGTAGGAGGGGACGACGACGAGCAGTACTTC. It specifies CASSVGGDDDEQYF.

The rearrangement joins TRBV28 to TRBJ2-2, with D possibly TRBD1 on 6 matching bases. CDR1 is MDHEN and CDR2 is SYDVKM in the germline V gene. V gave up 5 bases and J gave up 5 bases, with 15 bases separating them. The CDR3 has 15 amino acids. The DNA for the CDR3 is TGTGCCAGCAGTCCGGGGACATGGGGAACCGGGGAGCTGTTTTTT. Amino acid sequence: CASSPGTWGTGELFF.